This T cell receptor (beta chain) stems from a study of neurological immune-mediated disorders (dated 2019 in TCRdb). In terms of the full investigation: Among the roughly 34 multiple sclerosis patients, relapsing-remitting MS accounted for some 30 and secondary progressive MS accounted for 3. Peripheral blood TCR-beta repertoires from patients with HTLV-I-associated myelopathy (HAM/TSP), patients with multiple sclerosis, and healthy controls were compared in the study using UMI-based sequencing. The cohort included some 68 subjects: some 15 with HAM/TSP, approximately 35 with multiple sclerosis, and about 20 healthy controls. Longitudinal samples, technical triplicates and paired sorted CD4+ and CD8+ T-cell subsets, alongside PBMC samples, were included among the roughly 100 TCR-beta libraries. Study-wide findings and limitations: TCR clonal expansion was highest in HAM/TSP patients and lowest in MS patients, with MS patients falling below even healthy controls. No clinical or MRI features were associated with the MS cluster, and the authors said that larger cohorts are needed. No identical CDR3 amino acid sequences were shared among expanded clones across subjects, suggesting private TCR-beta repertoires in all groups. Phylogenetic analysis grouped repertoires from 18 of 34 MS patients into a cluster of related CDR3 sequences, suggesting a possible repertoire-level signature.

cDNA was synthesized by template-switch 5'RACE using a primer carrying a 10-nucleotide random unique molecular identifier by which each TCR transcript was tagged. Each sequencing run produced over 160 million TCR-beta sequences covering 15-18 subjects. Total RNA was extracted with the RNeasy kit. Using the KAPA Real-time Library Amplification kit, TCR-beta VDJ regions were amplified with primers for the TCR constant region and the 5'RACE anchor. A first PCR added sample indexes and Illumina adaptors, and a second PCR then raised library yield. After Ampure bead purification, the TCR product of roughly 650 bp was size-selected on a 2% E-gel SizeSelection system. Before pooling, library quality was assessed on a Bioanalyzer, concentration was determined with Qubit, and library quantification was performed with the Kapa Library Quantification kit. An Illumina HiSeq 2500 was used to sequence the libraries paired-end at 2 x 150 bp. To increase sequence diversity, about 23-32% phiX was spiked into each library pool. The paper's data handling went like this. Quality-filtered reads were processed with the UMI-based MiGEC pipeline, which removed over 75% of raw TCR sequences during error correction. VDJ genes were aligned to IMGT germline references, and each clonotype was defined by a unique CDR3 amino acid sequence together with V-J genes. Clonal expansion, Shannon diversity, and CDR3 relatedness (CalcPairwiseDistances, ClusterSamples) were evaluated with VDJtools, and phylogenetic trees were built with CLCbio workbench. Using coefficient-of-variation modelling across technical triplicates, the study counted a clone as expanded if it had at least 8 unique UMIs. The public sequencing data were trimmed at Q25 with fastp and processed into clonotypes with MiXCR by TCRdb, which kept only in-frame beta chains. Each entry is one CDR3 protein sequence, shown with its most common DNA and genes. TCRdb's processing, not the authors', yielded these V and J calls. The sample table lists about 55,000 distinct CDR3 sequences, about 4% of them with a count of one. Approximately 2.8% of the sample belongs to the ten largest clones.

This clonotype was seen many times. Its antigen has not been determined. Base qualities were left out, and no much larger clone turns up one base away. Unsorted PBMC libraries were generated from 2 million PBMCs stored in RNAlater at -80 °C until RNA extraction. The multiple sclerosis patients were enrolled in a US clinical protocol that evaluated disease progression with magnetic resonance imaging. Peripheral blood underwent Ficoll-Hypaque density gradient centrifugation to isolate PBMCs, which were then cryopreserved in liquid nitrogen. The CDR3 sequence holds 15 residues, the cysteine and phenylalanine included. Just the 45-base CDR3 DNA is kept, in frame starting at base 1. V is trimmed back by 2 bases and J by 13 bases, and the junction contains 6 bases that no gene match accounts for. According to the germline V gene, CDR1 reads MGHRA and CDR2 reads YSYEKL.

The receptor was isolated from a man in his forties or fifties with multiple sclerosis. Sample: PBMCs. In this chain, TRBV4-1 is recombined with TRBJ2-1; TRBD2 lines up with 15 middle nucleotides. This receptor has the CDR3 CASSQPGLAGGPQFF. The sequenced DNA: TGCGCCAGCAGCCAACCCGGACTAGCGGGAGGGCCCCAGTTCTTC.